The T cell receptor beta chain under discussion was sequenced for a study of shared T cell receptors in the human thymus. The assay was immunoSEQ multiplex PCR, and TCRdb's table has in-frame clones only and misses some. The sample lists roughly 550,000 clones, 78% occurring once. V lost 1 base to trimming and J lost 6 bases, with 13 bases between them. The germline V gene has CDR1 SQVTM and CDR2 ANQGSEA. The CDR3 has 14 residues. This clone was recorded only once. Another study also made use of these data, one on human thymus T cells. Per that paper: Thymus specimens were resections from corrective heart surgery. Repertoires sampled from thymus and blood appeared biased in V and J gene usage. Thymic repertoires from unrelated individuals overlapped highly, related research reported.

The sample comprised thymocytes. This receptor was obtained from a boy under three years old with a congenital heart defect. The chain recombines TRBV29-1 with TRBJ2-1; TRBD1 might be the D (5 bases). The CDR3 nucleotides are TGCAGCGTTGAAGGCCGACAGAAAACCAATGAGCAGTTCTTC. Translating gives CSVEGRQKTNEQFF.